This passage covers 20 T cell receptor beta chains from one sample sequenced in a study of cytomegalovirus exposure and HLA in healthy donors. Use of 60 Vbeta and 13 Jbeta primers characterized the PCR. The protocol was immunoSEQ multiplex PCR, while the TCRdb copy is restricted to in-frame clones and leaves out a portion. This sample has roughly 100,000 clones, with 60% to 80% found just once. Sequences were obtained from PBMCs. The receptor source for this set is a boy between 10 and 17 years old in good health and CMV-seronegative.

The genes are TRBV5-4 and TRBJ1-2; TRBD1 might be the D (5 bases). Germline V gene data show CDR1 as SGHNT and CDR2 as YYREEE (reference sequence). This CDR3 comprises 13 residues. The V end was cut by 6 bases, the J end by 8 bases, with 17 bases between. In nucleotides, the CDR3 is TGTGCCAGCACCCAGGGCTTAAAAAGGGGCTACACCTTC. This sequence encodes CASTQGLKRGYTF. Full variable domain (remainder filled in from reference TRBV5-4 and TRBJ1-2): ETGVTQSPTHLIKTRGQQVTLRCSSQSGHNTVSWYQQALGQGPQFIFQYYREEENGRGNFPPRFSGLQFPNYSSELNVNALELDDSALYLCASTQGLKRGYTFGSGTRLTVV.

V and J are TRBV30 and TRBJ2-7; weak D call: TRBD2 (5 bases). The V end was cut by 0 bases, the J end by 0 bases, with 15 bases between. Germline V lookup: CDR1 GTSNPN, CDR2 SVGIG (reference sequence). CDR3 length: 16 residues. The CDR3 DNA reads TGTGCCTGGAGTGTACAGTGGCAGGACTTCTCCTACGAGCAGTACTTC. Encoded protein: CAWSVQWQDFSYEQYF.

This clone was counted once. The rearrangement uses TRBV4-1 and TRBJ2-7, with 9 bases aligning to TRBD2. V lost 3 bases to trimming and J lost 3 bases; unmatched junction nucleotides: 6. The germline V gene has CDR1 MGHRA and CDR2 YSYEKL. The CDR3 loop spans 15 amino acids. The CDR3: CASSHMGSGSYEQYF. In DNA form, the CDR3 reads TGCGCCAGCAGCCATATGGGTAGCGGGAGCTACGAGCAGTACTTC.

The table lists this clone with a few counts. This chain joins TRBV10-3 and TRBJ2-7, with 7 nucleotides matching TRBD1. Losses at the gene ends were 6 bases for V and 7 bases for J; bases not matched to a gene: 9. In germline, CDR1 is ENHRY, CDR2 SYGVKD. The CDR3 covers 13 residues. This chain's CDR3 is CAIRAGLDREQYF. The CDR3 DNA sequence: TGTGCCATCAGGGCAGGCCTGGACAGGGAGCAGTACTTC.

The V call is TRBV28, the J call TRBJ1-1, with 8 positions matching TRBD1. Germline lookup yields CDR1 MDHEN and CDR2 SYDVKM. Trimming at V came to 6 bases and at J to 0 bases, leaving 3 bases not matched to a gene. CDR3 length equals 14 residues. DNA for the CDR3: TGTGCCAGCAGAATCAGGGGGCTGAACACTGAAGCTTTCTTT. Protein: CASRIRGLNTEAFF.

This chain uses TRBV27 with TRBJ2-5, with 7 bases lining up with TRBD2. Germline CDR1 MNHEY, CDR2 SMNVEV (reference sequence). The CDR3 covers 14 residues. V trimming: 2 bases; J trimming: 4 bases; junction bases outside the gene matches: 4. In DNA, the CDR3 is TGTGCCAGCAGTTTAGCGGGAGATACAGAGACCCAGTACTTC. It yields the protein CASSLAGDTETQYF.

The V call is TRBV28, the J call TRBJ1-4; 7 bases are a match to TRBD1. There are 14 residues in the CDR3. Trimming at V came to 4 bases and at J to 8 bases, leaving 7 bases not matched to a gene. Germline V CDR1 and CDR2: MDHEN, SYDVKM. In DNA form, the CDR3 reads TGTGCCAGCAGTTACAGGGGCGTAGGAGAAAAACTGTTTTTT. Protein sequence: CASSYRGVGEKLFF.

The CDR3 loop is CASSVDLAQYGYTF. The CDR3 DNA is TGTGCCAGCAGCGTAGATCTCGCCCAGTATGGCTACACCTTC. This chain uses TRBV9 with TRBJ1-2; no reliable D call. Trimming removed 0 bases at V and 5 bases at J, with 11 bases between. The CDR3 consists of 14 residues. Germline CDR1 SGDLS, CDR2 YYNGEE.

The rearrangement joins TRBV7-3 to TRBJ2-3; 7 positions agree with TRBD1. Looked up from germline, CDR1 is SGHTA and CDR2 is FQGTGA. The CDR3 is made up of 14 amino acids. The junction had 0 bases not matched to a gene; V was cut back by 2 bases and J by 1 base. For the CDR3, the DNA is TGTGCCAGCAGCTTACAGGGGGGCACAGATACGCAGTATTTT. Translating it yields CASSLQGGTDTQYF.

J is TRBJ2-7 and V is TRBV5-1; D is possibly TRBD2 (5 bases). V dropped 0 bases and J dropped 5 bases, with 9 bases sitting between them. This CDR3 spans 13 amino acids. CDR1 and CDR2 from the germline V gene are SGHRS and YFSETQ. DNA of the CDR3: TGCGCCAGCAGCTTGGGGAGGAACGACGAGCAGTACTTC. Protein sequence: CASSLGRNDEQYF.

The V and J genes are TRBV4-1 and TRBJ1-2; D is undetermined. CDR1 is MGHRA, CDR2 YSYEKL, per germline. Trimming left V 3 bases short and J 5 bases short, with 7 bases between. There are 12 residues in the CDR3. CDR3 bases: TGCGCCAGCAGCCACCTTAAATATGGCTACACCTTC. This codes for CASSHLKYGYTF.

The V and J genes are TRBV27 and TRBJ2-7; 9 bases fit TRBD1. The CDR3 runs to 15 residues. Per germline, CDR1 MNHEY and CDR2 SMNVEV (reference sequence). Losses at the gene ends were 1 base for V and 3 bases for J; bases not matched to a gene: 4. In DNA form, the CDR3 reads TGTGCCAGCAGTTTATTCGGGACAGGGCACTACGAGCAGTACTTC. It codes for CASSLFGTGHYEQYF.

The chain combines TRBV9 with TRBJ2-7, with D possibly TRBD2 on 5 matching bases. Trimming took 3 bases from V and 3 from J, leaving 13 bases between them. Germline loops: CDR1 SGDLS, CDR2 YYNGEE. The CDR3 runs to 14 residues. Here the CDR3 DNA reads TGTGCCAGCAGCGCTAGCTCTGGTGACTACGAGCAGTACTTC. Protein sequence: CASSASSGDYEQYF.

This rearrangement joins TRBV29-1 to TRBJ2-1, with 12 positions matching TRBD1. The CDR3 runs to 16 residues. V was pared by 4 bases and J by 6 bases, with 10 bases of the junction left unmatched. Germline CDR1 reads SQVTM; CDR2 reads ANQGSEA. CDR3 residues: CSVGGTGGSLINEQFF. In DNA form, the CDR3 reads TGCAGCGTTGGAGGGACAGGGGGCTCTCTAATCAATGAGCAGTTCTTC.

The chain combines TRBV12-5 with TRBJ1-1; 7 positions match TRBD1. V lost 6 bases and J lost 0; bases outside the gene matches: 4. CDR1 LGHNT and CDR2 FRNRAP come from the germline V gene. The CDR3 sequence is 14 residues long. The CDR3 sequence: CASGWGQMNTEAFF. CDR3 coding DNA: TGTGCTAGTGGCTGGGGACAGATGAACACTGAAGCTTTCTTT. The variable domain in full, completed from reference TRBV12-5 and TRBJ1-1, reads DARVTQTPRHKVTEMGQEVTMRCQPILGHNTVFWYRQTMMQGLELLAYFRNRAPLDDSGMPKDRFSAEMPDATLATLKIQPSEPRDSAVYFCASGWGQMNTEAFFGQGTRLTVV.

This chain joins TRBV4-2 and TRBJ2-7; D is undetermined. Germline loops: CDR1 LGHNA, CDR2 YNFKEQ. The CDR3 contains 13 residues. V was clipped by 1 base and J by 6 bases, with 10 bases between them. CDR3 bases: TGTGCCAGCAGCCAAGGCCTCTCTACCGAGCAGTACTTC. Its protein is CASSQGLSTEQYF.

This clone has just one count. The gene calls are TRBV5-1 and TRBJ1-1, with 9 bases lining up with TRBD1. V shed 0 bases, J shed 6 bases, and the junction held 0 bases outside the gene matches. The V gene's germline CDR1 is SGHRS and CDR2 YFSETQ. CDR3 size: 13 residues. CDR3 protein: CASSLGQGAEAFF. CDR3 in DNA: TGCGCCAGCAGCTTGGGACAGGGGGCTGAAGCTTTCTTT.

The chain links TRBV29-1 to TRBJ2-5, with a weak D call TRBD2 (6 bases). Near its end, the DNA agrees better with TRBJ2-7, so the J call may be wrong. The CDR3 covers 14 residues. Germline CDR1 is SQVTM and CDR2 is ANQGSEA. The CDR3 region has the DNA TGCAGCGCCTCCCGGGGGAGCGTCCCCTACGAGCAGTACTTC. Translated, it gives CSASRGSVPYEQYF.

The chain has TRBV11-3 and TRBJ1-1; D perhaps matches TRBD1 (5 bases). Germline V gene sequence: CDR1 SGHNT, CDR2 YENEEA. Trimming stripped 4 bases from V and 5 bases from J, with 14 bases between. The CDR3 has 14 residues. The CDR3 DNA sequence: TGTGCCAGCAGCTCGGGGACGGGGGTGACTGAAGCTTTCTTT. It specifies CASSSGTGVTEAFF.

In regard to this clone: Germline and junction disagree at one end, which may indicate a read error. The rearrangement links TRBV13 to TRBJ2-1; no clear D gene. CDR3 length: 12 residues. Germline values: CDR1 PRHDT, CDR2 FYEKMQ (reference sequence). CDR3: CASSSSSNEQFF. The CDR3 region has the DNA TGTGCCAGCAGCTCTTCCTCCAATGAGCAGTTCTTC.